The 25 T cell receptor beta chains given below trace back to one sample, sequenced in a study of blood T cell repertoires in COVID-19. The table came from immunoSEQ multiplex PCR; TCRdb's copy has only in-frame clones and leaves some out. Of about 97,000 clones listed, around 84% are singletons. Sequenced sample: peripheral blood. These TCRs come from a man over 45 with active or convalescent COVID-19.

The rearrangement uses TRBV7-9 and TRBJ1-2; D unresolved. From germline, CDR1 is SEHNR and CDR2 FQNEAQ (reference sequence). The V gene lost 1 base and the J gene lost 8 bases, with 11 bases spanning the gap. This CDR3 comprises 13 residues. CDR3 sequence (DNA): TGTGCCAGCAGCTTAGAACAGAGTCAGGGCTACACCTTC. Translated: CASSLEQSQGYTF. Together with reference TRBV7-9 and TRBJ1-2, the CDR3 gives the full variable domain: DTGVSQNPRHKITKRGQNVTFRCDPISEHNRLYWYRQTLGQGPEFLTYFQNEAQLEKSRLLSDRFSAERPKGSFSTLEIQRTEQGDSAMYLCASSLEQSQGYTFGSGTRLTVV.

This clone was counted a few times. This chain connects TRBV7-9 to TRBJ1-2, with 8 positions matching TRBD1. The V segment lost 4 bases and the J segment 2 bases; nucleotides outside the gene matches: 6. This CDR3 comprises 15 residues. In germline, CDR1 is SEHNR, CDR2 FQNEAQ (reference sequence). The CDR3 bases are TGTGCCAGCAGCTCTCCGGGACAGGACAACTATGGCTACACCTTC. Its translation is CASSSPGQDNYGYTF.

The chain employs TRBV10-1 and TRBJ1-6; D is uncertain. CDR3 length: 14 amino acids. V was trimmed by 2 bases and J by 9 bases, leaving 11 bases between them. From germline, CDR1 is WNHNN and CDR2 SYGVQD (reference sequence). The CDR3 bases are TGCGCCAGCAGTGAGGAAGGGAGTGGTTCACCCCTCCACTTT. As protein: CASSEEGSGSPLHF.

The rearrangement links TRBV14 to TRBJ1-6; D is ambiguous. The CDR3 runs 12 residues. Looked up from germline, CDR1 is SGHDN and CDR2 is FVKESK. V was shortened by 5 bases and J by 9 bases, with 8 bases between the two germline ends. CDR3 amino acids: CASSGGISPLHF. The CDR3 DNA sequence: TGTGCCAGCAGCGGCGGGATTTCACCCCTCCACTTT.

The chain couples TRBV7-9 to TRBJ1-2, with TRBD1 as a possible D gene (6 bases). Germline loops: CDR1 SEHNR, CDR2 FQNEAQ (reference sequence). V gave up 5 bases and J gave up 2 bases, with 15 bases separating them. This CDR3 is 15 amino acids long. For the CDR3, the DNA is TGTGCCAGCAGCCCTGCCTTGACAGGAAACTATGGCTACACCTTC. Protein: CASSPALTGNYGYTF.

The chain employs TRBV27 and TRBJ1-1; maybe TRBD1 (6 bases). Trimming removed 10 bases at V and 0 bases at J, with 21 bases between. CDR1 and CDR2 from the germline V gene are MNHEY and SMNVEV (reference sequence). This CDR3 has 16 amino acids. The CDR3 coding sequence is TGTGCCACCTCCTTTGGGGGGGGGCGGATGAACACTGAAGCTTTCTTT. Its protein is CATSFGGGRMNTEAFF.

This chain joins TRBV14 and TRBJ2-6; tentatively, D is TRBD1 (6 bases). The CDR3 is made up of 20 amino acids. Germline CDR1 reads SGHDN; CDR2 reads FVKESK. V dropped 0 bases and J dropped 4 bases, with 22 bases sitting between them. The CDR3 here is CASSQDNLQGNRKGANVLTF. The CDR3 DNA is TGTGCCAGCAGCCAAGATAACTTACAGGGTAATCGTAAAGGGGCCAACGTCCTGACTTTC.

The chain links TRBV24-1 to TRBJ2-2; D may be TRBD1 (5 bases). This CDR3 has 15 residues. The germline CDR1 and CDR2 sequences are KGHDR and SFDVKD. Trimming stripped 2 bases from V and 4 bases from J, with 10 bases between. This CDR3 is CATSDWQGSTGELFF. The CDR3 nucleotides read TGTGCCACCAGTGATTGGCAGGGATCCACCGGGGAGCTGTTTTTT.

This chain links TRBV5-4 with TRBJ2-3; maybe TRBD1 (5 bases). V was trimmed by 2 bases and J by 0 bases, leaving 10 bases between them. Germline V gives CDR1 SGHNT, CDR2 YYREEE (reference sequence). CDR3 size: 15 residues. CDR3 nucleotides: TGTGCCAGCAGCTTAGACAGCCTTAGCACAGATACGCAGTATTTT. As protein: CASSLDSLSTDTQYF.

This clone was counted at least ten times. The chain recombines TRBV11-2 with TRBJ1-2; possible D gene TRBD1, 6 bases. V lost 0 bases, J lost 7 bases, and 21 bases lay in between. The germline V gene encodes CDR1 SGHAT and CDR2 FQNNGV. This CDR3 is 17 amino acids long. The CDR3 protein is CASSLEYHRTAVAGYTF. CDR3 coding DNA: TGTGCCAGCAGCTTAGAATATCACCGGACAGCGGTAGCTGGCTACACCTTC.

The CDR3 is CASSLEGDPGQGGYTF. The CDR3 DNA sequence: TGCGCCAGCAGCTTGGAAGGGGATCCCGGACAGGGAGGCTACACCTTC. The chain uses TRBV5-1 and TRBJ1-2; 8 nucleotides line up with TRBD1. V shed 0 bases, J shed 8 bases, and the junction held 12 bases outside the gene matches. The germline CDR1 and CDR2 sequences are SGHRS and YFSETQ. The CDR3 length is 16 residues.

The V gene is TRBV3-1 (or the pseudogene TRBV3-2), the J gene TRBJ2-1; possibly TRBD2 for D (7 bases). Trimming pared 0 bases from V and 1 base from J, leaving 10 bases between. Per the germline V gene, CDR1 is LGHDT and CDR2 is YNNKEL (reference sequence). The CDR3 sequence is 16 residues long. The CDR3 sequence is CASSQERGRSYNEQFF. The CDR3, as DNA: TGTGCCAGCAGCCAAGAGCGGGGGCGTTCCTACAATGAGCAGTTCTTC.

The chain's CDR3 is CASSSRAGGRADTQYF. The CDR3 DNA sequence: TGCGCCAGCAGCTCGAGGGCAGGGGGCCGGGCAGATACGCAGTATTTT. This sequence joins TRBV10-1 and TRBJ2-3; 8 bases line up with TRBD1. This CDR3 region has 16 residues. J gave up 4 bases and V 6 bases, and 12 bases lay outside the gene matches. In germline, CDR1 is WNHNN, CDR2 SYGVQD (reference sequence).

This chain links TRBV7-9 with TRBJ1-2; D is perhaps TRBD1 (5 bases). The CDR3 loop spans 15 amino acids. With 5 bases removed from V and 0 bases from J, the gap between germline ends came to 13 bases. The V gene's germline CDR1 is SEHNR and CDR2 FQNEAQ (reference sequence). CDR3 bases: TGTGCCAGCAGCCCCCCGACAGAATCTAACTATGGCTACACCTTC. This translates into CASSPPTESNYGYTF.

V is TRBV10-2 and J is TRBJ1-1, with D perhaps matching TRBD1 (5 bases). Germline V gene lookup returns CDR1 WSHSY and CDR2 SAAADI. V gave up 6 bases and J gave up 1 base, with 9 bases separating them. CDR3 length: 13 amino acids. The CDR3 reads CASRQQENTEAFF. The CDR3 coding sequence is TGCGCCAGCAGGCAACAGGAGAACACTGAAGCTTTCTTT.

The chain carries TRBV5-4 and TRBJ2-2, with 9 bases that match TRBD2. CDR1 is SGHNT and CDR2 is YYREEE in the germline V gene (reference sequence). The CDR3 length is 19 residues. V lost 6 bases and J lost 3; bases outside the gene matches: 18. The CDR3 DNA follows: TGTGCCAGCACCTTAACTCCCTCAATCAGCGGGGGGTACACCGGGGAGCTGTTTTTT. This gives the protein CASTLTPSISGGYTGELFF.

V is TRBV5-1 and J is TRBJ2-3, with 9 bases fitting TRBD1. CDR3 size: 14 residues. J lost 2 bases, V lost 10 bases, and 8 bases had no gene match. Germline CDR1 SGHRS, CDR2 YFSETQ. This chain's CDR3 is CAGRQGDPTDTQYF. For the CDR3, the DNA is TGCGCCGGCCGACAGGGGGATCCCACAGATACGCAGTATTTT. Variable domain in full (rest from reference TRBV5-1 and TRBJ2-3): KAGVTQTPRYLIKTRGQQVTLSCSPISGHRSVSWYQQTPGQGLQFLFEYFSETQRNKGNFPGRFSGRQFSNSRSEMNVSTLELGDSALYLCAGRQGDPTDTQYFGPGTRLTVL.

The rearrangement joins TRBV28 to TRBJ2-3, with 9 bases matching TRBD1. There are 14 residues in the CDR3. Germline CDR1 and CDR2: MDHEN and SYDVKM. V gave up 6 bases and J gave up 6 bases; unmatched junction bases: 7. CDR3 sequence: CASSTGQGTDTQYF. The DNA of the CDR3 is TGTGCCAGCAGCACTGGACAGGGGACGGATACGCAGTATTTT.

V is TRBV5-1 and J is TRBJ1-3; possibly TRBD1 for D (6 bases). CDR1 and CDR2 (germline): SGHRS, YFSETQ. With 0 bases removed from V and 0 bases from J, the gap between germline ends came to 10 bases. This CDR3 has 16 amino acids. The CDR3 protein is CASSLEGGISGNTIYF. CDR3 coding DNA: TGCGCCAGCAGCTTGGAGGGGGGGATCTCTGGAAACACCATATATTTT.

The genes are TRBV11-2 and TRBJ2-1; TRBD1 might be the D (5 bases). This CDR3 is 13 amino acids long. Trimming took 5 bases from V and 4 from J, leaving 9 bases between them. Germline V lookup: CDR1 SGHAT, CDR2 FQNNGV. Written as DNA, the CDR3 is TGTGCCAGCAGCCCCGACAGTTACAATGAGCAGTTCTTC. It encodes CASSPDSYNEQFF.

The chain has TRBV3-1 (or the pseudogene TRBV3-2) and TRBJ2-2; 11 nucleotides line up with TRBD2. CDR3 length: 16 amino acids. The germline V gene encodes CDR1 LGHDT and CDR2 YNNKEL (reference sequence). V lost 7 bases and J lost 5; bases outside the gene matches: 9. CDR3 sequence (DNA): TGTGCCAGCACCGGAACTAGCGGGGGTTGGACCGGGGAGCTGTTTTTT. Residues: CASTGTSGGWTGELFF.

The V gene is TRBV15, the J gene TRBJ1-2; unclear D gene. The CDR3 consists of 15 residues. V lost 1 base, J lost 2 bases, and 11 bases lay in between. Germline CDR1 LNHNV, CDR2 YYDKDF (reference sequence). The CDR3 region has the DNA TGTGCCACCAGCAGAGGGAGAGGACTGAACTATGGCTACACCTTC. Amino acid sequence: CATSRGRGLNYGYTF.

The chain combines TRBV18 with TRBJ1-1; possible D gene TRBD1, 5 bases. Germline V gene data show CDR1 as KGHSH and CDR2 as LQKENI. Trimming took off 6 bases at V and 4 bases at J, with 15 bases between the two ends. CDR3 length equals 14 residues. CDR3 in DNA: TGTGCCAGCTCCAGCAGGGAAGGTAGCACTGAAGCTTTCTTT. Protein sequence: CASSSREGSTEAFF. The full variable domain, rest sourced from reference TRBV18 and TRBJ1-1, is NAGVMQNPRHLVRRRGQEARLRCSPMKGHSHVYWYRQLPEEGLKFMVYLQKENIIDESGMPKERFSAEFPKEGPSILRIQQVVRGDSAAYFCASSSREGSTEAFFGQGTRLTVV.

Here the CDR3 reads CASSNGQGGNQPQHF. The CDR3 nucleotides read TGTGCCAGCAGCAACGGACAGGGGGGTAATCAGCCCCAGCATTTT. The genes are TRBV5-6 and TRBJ1-5; 10 nucleotides line up with TRBD1. Germline values: CDR1 SGHDT, CDR2 YYEEEE. The length of the CDR3 is 15 residues. The junction had 5 bases not matched to a gene; V was cut back by 4 bases and J by 4 bases. Using reference TRBV5-6 and TRBJ1-5 for the parts outside the CDR3, the full variable domain is DAGVTQSPTHLIKTRGQQVTLRCSPKSGHDTVSWYQQALGQGPQFIFQYYEEEERQRGNFPDRFSGHQFPNYSSELNVNALLLGDSALYLCASSNGQGGNQPQHFGDGTRLSIL.

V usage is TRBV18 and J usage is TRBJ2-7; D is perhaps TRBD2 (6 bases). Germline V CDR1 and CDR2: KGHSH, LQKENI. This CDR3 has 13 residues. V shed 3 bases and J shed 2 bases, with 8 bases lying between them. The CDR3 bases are TGTGCCAGCTCACCCGGCGGGACCTACGAGCAGTACTTC. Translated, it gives CASSPGGTYEQYF.